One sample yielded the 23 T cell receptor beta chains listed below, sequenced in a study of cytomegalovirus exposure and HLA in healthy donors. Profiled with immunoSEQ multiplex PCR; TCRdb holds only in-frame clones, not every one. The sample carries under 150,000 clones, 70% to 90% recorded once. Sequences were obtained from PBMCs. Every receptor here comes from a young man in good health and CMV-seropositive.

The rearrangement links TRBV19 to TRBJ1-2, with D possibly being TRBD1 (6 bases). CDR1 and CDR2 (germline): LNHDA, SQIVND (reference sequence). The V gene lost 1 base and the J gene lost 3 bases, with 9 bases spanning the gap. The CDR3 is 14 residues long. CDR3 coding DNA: TGTGCCAGTAGTATAGGGACAGAGGACTATGGCTACACCTTC. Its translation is CASSIGTEDYGYTF.

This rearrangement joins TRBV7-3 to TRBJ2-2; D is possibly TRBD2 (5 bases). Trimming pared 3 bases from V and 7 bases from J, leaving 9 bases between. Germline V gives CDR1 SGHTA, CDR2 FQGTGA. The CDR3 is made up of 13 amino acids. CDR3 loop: CASSLTGFGELFF. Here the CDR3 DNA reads TGTGCCAGCAGCTTGACGGGGTTCGGGGAGCTGTTTTTT.

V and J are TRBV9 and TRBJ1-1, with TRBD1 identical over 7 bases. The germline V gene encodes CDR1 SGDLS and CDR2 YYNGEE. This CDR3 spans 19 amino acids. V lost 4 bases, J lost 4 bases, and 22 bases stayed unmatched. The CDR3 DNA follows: TGTGCCAGCAGCCCCCCCGACAGGGAGGAGGGTTCCTGGGCCACTGAAGCTTTCTTT. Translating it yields CASSPPDREEGSWATEAFF.

CDR3 nucleotide sequence: TGTGCCTGGAGTGTAATAAGGGGCGAGCAGTACTTC. Its protein product is CAWSVIRGEQYF. This sequence joins TRBV30 and TRBJ2-7, with D possibly TRBD1 on 5 matching bases. Trimming took 0 bases from V and 6 from J, leaving 9 bases between them. The CDR3 runs to 12 residues. Germline V gives CDR1 GTSNPN, CDR2 SVGIG (reference sequence).

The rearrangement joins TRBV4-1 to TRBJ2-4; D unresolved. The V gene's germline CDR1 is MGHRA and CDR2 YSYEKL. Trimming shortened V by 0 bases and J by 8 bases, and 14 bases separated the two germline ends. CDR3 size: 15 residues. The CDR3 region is CASSQDWAPQDIQYF. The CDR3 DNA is TGCGCCAGCAGCCAAGATTGGGCTCCCCAGGACATTCAGTACTTC.

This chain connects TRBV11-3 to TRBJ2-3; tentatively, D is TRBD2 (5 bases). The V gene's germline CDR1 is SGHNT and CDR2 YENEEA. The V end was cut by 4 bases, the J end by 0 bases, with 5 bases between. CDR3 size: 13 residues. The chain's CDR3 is CASSSGSTDTQYF. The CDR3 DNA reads TGTGCCAGCAGCTCGGGGAGCACAGATACGCAGTATTTT. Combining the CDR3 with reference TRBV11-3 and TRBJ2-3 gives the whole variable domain EAGVVQSPRYKIIEKKQPVAFWCNPISGHNTLYWYLQNLGQGPELLIRYENEEAVDDSQLPKDRFSAERLKGVDSTLKIQPAELGDSAVYLCASSSGSTDTQYFGPGTRLTVL.

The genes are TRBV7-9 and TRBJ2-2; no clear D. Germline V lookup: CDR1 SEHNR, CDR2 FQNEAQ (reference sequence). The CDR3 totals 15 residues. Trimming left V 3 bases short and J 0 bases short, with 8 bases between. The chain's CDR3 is CASSFTYANTGELFF. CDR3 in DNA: TGTGCCAGCAGCTTCACATACGCGAACACCGGGGAGCTGTTTTTT.

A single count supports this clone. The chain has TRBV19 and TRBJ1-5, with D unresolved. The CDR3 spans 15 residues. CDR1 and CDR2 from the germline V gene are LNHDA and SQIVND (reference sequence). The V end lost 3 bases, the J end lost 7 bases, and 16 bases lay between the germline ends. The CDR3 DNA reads TGTGCCAGTAGTATCTCTTCGAGTTCGGGACAGCCCCAGCATTTT. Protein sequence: CASSISSSSGQPQHF.

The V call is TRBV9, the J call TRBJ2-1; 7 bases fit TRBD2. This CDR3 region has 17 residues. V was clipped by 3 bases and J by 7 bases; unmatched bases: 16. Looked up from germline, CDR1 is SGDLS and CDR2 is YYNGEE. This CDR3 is CASSAMNPSGSVNEQFF. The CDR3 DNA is TGTGCCAGCAGCGCAATGAATCCTAGCGGATCAGTGAATGAGCAGTTCTTC.

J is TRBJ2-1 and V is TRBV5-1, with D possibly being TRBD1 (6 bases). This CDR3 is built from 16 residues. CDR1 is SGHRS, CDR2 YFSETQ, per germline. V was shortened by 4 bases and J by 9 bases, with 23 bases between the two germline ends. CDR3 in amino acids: CASSLQGVGYGGEQFF. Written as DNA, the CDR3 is TGCGCCAGCAGCCTACAGGGTGTCGGGTACGGAGGTGAGCAGTTCTTC.

CDR3 region: CASSLLSGGASEQYF. CDR3 bases: TGCGCCAGCAGCTTACTTAGCGGGGGGGCCAGTGAGCAGTACTTC. This sequence joins TRBV5-1 and TRBJ2-7, with 11 bases lining up with TRBD2. This CDR3 region has 15 residues. J lost 7 bases, V lost 2 bases, and 8 bases had no gene match. The germline V gene encodes CDR1 SGHRS and CDR2 YFSETQ. Variable domain in full (rest from reference TRBV5-1 and TRBJ2-7): KAGVTQTPRYLIKTRGQQVTLSCSPISGHRSVSWYQQTPGQGLQFLFEYFSETQRNKGNFPGRFSGRQFSNSRSEMNVSTLELGDSALYLCASSLLSGGASEQYFGPGTRLTVT.

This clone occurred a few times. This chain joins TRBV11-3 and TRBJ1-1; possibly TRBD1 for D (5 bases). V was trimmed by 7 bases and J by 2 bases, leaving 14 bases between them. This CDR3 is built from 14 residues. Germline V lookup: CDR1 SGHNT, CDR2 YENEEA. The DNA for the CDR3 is TGTGCCAGCAAGCCAGGGCCTGTAAACACTGAAGCTTTCTTT. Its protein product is CASKPGPVNTEAFF.

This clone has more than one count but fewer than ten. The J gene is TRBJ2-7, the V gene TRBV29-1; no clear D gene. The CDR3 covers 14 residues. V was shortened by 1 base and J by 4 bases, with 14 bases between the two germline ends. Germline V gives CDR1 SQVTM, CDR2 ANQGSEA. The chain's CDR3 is CSVEALDAVYEQYF. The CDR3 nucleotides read TGCAGCGTTGAAGCCCTGGATGCGGTTTACGAGCAGTACTTC.

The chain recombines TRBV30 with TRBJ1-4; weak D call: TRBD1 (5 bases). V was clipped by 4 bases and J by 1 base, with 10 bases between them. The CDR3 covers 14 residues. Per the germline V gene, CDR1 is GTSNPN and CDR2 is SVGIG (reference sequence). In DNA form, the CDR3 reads TGTGCCTGGATCCCCGGGGGAACTAATGAAAAACTGTTTTTT. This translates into CAWIPGGTNEKLFF.

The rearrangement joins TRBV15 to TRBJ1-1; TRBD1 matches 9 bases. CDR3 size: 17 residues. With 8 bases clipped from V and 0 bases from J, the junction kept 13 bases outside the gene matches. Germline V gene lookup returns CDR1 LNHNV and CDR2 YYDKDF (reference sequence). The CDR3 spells CATLTDRGVGMNTEAFF. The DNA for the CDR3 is TGTGCCACCCTGACCGACAGGGGGGTCGGAATGAACACTGAAGCTTTCTTT.

Here the CDR3 reads CASTQGASGRAAGETQYF. CDR3 in DNA: TGTGCCAGCACCCAGGGGGCTAGCGGGAGGGCTGCGGGAGAGACCCAGTACTTC. The chain combines TRBV9 with TRBJ2-5, with 12 bases fitting TRBD2. Per germline, CDR1 SGDLS and CDR2 YYNGEE. Trimming took 6 bases from V and 4 from J; bases not matched to a gene: 16. This CDR3 is 18 amino acids long.

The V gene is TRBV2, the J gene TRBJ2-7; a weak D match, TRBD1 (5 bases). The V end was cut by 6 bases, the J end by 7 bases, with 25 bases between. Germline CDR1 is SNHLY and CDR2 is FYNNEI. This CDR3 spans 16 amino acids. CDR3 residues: CASRGLQGSVLGEQYF. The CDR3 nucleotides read TGTGCCAGCAGGGGCCTTCAGGGCTCCGTCCTCGGAGAGCAGTACTTC.

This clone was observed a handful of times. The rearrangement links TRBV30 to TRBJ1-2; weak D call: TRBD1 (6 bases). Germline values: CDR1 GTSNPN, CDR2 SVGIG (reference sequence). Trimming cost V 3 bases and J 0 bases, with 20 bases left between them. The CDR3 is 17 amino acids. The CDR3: CAWRQGQGRRANYGYTF. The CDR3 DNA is TGTGCCTGGAGACAGGGTCAGGGTAGAAGAGCTAACTATGGCTACACCTTC.

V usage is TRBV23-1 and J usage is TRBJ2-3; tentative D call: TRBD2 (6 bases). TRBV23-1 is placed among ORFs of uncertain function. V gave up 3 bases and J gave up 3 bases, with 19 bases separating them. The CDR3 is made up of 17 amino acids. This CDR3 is CASSQPPLAEGTDTQYF. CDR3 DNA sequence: TGCGCCAGCAGTCAGCCCCCATTAGCGGAGGGGACAGATACGCAGTATTTT.

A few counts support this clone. The CDR3 DNA is TGTGCCTGGGGACAGGGGTTCAATCAGCCCCAGCATTTT. It is translated as CAWGQGFNQPQHF. This chain uses TRBV30 with TRBJ1-5; 9 bases match TRBD1. Germline V gives CDR1 GTSNPN, CDR2 SVGIG (reference sequence). The length of the CDR3 is 13 residues. V dropped 5 bases and J dropped 3; count of bases not matched to a gene: 2. The full variable domain, in which reference TRBV30 and TRBJ1-5 provide the parts outside the CDR3, is SQTIHQWPATLVQPVGSPLSLECTVEGTSNPNLYWYRQAAGRGLQLLFYSVGIGQISSEVPQNLSASRPQDRQFILSSKKLLLSDSGFYLCAWGQGFNQPQHFGDGTRLSIL.

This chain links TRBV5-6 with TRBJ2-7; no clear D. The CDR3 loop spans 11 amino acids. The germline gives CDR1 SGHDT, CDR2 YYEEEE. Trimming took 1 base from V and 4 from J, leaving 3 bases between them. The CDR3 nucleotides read TGTGCCAGCAGCTTGTATTACGAGCAGTACTTC. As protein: CASSLYYEQYF.

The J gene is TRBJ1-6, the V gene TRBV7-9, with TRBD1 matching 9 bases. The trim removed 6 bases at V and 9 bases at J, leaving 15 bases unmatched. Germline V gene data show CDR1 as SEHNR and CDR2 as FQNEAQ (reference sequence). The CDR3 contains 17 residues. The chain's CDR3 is CASRGRDPGQGLSPLHF. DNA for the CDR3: TGTGCCAGCAGGGGAAGGGACCCGGGACAGGGTCTTTCACCCCTCCACTTT.

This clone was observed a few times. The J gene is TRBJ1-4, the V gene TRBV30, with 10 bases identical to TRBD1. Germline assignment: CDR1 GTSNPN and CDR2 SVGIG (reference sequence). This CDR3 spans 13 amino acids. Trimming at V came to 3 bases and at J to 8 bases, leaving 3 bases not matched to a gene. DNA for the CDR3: TGTGCCTGGAGCCTGACAGGGGGCGAAAAACTGTTTTTT. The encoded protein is CAWSLTGGEKLFF.